This TCR beta chain comes out of a study of Graves' ophthalmopathy and Graves' hyperthyroidism. About the study: Stable hyperthyroidism referred to disease that showed no ophthalmopathy within 18 months of follow-up.

The CDR3 is 14 residues long. V was clipped by 0 bases and J by 2 bases, with 9 bases between them. The V gene's germline CDR1 is DFQATT and CDR2 SNEGSKA (reference sequence). From RNA, the CDR3 regions of TCR beta chains were amplified and sequenced. The first round was an RT-PCR with HTBI primers, and the second round was a multiplex PCR. TCRdb analysed the multiplex PCR reads with MiXCR anew, one entry per CDR3 protein. The repertoire includes about 600,000 distinct CDR3 sequences, 39% of them detected once, and about 4.2% sits in the top ten. Concerning this clonotype itself: The antigen remains undetermined.

Study-wide results and limits: Appearing in blood as well were most expanded thyroid clonotypes above 0.001 frequency. A 13-signature model separated ophthalmopathy from stable hyperthyroidism, about 90% sensitivity, 80% to 83% specificity.

The chain recombines TRBV20-1 with TRBJ2-3; maybe TRBD1 (6 bases). Material for sequencing was peripheral blood or thyroid tissue (not recorded which). The clonotype originates from an adult man with Graves' hyperthyroidism. For the CDR3, the DNA is TGCAGTGCTAGAGATCCAGGGGCCACAGATACGCAGTATTTT. Its protein product is CSARDPGATDTQYF.